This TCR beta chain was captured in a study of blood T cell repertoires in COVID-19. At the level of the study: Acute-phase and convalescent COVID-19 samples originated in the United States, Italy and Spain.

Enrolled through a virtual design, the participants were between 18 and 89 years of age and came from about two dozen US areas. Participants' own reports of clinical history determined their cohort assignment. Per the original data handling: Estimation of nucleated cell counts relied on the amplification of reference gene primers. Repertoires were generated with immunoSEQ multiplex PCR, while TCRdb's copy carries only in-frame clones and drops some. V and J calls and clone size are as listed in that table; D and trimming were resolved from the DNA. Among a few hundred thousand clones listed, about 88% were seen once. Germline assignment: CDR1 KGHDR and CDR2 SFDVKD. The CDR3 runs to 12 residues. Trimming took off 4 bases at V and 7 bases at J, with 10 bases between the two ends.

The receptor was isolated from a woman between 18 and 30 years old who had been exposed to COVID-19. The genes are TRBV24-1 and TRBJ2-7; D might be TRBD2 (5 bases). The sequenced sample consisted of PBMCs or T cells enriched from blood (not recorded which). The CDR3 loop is CATSEEVGEQYF. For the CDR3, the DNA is TGTGCCACCAGTGAGGAGGTGGGGGAGCAGTACTTC.